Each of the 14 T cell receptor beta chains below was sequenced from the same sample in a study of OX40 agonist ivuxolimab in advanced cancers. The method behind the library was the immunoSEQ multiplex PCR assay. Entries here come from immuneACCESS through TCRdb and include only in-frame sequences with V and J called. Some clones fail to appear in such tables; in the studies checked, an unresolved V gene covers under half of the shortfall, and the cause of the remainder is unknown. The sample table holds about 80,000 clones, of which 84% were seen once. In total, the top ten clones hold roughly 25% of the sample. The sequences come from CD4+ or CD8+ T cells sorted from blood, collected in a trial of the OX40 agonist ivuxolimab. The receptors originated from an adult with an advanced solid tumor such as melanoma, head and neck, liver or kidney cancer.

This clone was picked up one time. CDR3 in DNA: TGTGCCAGCAGGGAAACCTACGAGCAGTACTTC. It encodes CASRETYEQYF. The rearrangement uses TRBV2 and TRBJ2-5; the D is unclear. The DNA matches TRBJ2-7 better at its end, which makes the J call doubtful. The CDR3 is made up of 11 amino acids. Germline assignment: CDR1 SNHLY and CDR2 FYNNEI.

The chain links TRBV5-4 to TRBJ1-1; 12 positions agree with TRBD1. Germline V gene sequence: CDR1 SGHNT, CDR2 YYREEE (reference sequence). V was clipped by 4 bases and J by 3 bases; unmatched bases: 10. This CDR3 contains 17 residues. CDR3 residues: CASSGSGTGGWDTEAFF. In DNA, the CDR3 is TGTGCCAGCAGCGGATCCGGGACAGGGGGCTGGGACACTGAAGCTTTCTTT.

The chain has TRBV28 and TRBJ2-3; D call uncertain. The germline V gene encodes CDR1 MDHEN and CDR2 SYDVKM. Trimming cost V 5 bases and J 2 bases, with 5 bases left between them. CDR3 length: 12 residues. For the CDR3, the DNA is TGTGCCAGCAGTCGATACACAGATACGCAGTATTTT. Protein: CASSRYTDTQYF.

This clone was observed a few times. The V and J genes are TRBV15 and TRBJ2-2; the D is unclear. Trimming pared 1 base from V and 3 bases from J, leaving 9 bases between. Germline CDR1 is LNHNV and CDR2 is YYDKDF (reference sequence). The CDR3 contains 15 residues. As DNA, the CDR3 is TGTGCCACCAGCAGAGGTGGGCGAGACACCGGGGAGCTGTTTTTT. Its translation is CATSRGGRDTGELFF.

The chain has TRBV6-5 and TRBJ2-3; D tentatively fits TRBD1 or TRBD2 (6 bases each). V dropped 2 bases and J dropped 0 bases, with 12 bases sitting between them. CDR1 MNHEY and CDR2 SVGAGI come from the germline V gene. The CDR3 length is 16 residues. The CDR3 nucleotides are TGTGCCAGCAGTTACGGTCCGGGGGCTAGCACAGATACGCAGTATTTT. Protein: CASSYGPGASTDTQYF.

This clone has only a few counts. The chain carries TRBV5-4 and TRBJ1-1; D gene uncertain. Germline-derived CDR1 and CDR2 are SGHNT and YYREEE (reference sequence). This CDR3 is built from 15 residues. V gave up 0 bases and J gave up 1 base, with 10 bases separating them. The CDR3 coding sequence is TGTGCCAGCAGCTTGGATCACCAACCGAACACTGAAGCTTTCTTT. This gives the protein CASSLDHQPNTEAFF. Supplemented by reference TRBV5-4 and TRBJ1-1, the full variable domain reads ETGVTQSPTHLIKTRGQQVTLRCSSQSGHNTVSWYQQALGQGPQFIFQYYREEENGRGNFPPRFSGLQFPNYSSELNVNALELDDSALYLCASSLDHQPNTEAFFGQGTRLTVV.

In DNA, the CDR3 is TGCGCCAGCAACGAACCGGGTACCGGGGAGCTGTTTTTT. Translation: CASNEPGTGELFF. The rearrangement links TRBV5-1 to TRBJ2-2; D is unclear. The CDR3 is made up of 13 amino acids. CDR1 SGHRS and CDR2 YFSETQ come from the germline V gene. The germline V and J ends were trimmed by 6 bases and 5 bases, with 11 bases remaining between them.

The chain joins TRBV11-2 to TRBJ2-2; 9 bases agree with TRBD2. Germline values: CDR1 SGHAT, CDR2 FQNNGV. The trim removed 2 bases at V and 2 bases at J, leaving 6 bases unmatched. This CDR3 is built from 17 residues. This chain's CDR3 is CASSLNLAGFNTGELFF. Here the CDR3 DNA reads TGTGCCAGCAGCTTAAACCTAGCGGGGTTTAACACCGGGGAGCTGTTTTTT.

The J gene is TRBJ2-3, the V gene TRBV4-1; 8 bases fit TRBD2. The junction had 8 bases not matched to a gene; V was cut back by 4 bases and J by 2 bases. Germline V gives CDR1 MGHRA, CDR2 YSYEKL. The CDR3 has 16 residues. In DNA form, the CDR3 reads TGCGCCAGCAGCCTCGTGAGCGGGAGTGTCACAGATACGCAGTATTTT. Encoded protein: CASSLVSGSVTDTQYF.

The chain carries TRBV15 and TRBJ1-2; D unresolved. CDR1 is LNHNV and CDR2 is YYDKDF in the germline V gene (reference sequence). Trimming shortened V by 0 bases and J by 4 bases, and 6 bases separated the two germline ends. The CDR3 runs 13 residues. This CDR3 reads CATSRDTVYGYTF. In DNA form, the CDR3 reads TGTGCCACCAGCAGAGACACAGTCTATGGCTACACCTTC. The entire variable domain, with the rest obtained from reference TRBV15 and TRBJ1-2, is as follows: DAMVIQNPRYQVTQFGKPVTLSCSQTLNHNVMYWYQQKSSQAPKLLFHYYDKDFNNEADTPDNFQSRRPNTSFCFLDIRSPGLGDTAMYLCATSRDTVYGYTFGSGTRLTVV.

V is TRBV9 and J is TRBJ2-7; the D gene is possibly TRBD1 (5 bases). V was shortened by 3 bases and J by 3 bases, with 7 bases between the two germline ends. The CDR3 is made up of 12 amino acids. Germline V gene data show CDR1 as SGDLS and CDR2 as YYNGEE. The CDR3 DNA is TGTGCCAGCAGCGCAGGGAACTACGAGCAGTACTTC. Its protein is CASSAGNYEQYF.

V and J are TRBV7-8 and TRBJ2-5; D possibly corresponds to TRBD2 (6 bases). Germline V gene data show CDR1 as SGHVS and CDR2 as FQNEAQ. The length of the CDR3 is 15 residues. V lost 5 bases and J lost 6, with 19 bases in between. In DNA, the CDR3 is TGTGCCAGCAGCCCCTCGTCGGGAGCTTGGAAGACCCAGTACTTC. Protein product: CASSPSSGAWKTQYF.

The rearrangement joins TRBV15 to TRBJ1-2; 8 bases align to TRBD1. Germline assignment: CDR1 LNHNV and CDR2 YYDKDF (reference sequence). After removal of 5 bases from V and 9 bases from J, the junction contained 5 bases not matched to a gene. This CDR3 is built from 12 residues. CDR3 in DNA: TGTGCCACCAGCGGCCGACAGGGGAGCTACACCTTC. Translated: CATSGRQGSYTF.

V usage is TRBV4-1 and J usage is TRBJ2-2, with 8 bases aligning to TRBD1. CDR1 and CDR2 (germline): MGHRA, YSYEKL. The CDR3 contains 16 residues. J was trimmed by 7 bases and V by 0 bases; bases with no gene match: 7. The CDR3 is CASSQEKTGGYGELFF. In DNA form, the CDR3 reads TGCGCCAGCAGCCAAGAGAAAACAGGGGGATACGGGGAGCTGTTTTTT.